Detailed here is one T cell receptor beta chain. What it recognizes is unknown. This CDR3 comprises 14 residues. Trimming took 1 base from V and 11 from J, leaving 17 bases between them. Every TCR beta cDNA library bore unique molecular identifiers. TCRdb called the PCR reads again in MiXCR, with one record for every CDR3 protein. This sample carries around 710,000 distinct CDR3 sequences, just over 45% of them seen once, and the ten largest clones take roughly 4.9%. This sample stems from a study of post-analysis software for immune sequencing data. Broader study findings: Roughly 5 TRBV segments occurring more often in patients than controls included TRBV5-6, TRBV5-1 and TRBV20-1. Relative to controls, patients with multiple sclerosis showed significantly lower normalized Chao1 diversity.

This sequence joins TRBV12-3 or TRBV12-4 and TRBJ1-1; perhaps TRBD1 as D (5 bases). The source material was blood. The origin of this receptor is a girl aged 5-17 years with multiple sclerosis. The chain's CDR3 is CASSLEGYGPGAFF. Written as DNA, the CDR3 is TGTGCCAGCAGTTTAGAGGGGTACGGCCCCGGGGCTTTCTTT.